These T cell receptor beta chains were read from a single sample in a study of cytotoxic CD8 clonotypes in ibrutinib-treated CLL. Here immunoSEQ multiplex PCR was the method, and the copy in TCRdb shows in-frame clones only, minus some. The sample consists of approximately 320,000 clones, 67% of them appearing once. Material: PBMCs, obtained after 36 months of ibrutinib treatment. These receptors were collected from a human donor with chronic lymphocytic leukemia. Both conserved end residues are part of each CDR3. D genes are given only for firm matches. Rows give clone size only sometimes, using once, few, many, or a class for an expanded clone.

v_gene	d_gene	abundance	j_gene	CDR3nt	CDR3aa
TRBV27	.	few	TRBJ1-2	TGTGCCAGCAGTTTGAACGGTGGGGGTGGCTATGGCTACACCTTC	CASSLNGGGGYGYTF
TRBV2	.	few	TRBJ1-1	TGTGCCAGCAGTGAAGCGCTTCGGGTGACTGAAGCTTTCTTT	CASSEALRVTEAFF
TRBV5-6	.	.	TRBJ2-4	TGTGCCAGCAGCTTCAGGGAAAACATTCAGTACTTC	CASSFRENIQYF
TRBV9	TRBD1	.	TRBJ1-1	TGTGCCAGCAGCGCGAAGGACAGGGGGCAGGCTTTCTTT	CASSAKDRGQAFF
TRBV9	.	.	TRBJ2-7	TGTGCCAGCAGCGTAGGCCCATGGACAGAAAACTCCTACGAGCAGTACTTC	CASSVGPWTENSYEQYF
TRBV7-9	.	.	TRBJ1-1	TGTGCCAGCAGCTTAGTACCCGTCGCTGAAGCTTTCTTT	CASSLVPVAEAFF
TRBV18	.	.	TRBJ2-3	TGTGCCAGCTCACAATCGGTGGATACGCAGTATTTT	CASSQSVDTQYF
TRBV11-2	.	once	TRBJ2-7	TGTGCCAGCAGCCCGACTAGAGGCGAGCAGTACTTC	CASSPTRGEQYF
TRBV7-9	.	.	TRBJ2-1	TGTGCCAGCAGCTTCTCCGCGCCCCCTTACAATGAGCAGTTCTTC	CASSFSAPPYNEQFF
TRBV25-1	.	.	TRBJ2-1	TGTGCCAGCAGACGCGGACTTTTGAGCTCCTACAATGAGCAGTTCTTC	CASRRGLLSSYNEQFF
TRBV9	.	.	TRBJ2-7	TGTGCCAGCAGCGCCAGCCAGGGGGGCCACGAGCAGTACTTC	CASSASQGGHEQYF
TRBV27	.	.	TRBJ1-1	TGTGCCAGCAGCCGCTCGGGCGGCGCTGAAGCTTTCTTT	CASSRSGGAEAFF
TRBV10-3	TRBD1	.	TRBJ2-3	TGTGCCATCAGTGAGACATCCGGGACAGGGGGAGCAGATACGCAGTATTTT	CAISETSGTGGADTQYF
TRBV7-8	TRBD2	few	TRBJ2-2	TGTGCCAGCAGCAAAACGGGGGGAGCGAACACCGGGGAGCTGTTTTTT	CASSKTGGANTGELFF
TRBV7-2	TRBD1	.	TRBJ1-2	TGTGCCAGCACCCACCCGGGACAGTTGAACTATGGCTACACCTTC	CASTHPGQLNYGYTF
TRBV5-1	.	.	TRBJ1-2	TGCGCCAGCAGCTTGGCCCCAGACGGGGGAGGCTACACCTTC	CASSLAPDGGGYTF
TRBV2	TRBD1	.	TRBJ1-1	TGTGCCAGCAGTGATAGGACAGGGAACACTGAAGCTTTCTTT	CASSDRTGNTEAFF
TRBV7-9	.	few	TRBJ2-2	TGTGCCAGCAGCTTAGTCTCGGGAACCGGGGAGCTGTTTTTT	CASSLVSGTGELFF
TRBV4-1	.	.	TRBJ2-5	TGCGCCAGCAGCCAAGGCCCCGGTATTGAGGAGACCCAGTACTTC	CASSQGPGIEETQYF
TRBV5-4	.	few	TRBJ2-2	TGTGCCAGCAGCTTGTCCGGGACGAACACCGGGGAGCTGTTTTTT	CASSLSGTNTGELFF
TRBV5-1	.	.	TRBJ2-2	TGCGCCAGCAGCTTGGTACCAACCGCGAACACCGGGGAGCTGTTTTTT	CASSLVPTANTGELFF
TRBV25-1	.	.	TRBJ1-1	TGTGCCAGCAGTGGCTGGACAGAGAACACTGAAGCTTTCTTT	CASSGWTENTEAFF